A single sample is the source of the 27 T cell receptor beta chains below, sequenced in a study of CD8 T cells in ankylosing spondylitis. TCRdb recomputed calls from the 5' RACE reads with MiXCR, one row per CDR3 protein. The sample shows 150,000 or so distinct CDR3 sequences, roughly 30% of them seen only once. Material for sequencing was synovial fluid, either unsorted or a sorted T cell fraction (not recorded which). Receptor source: a male donor with ankylosing spondylitis.

The J gene is TRBJ1-6, the V gene TRBV3-1; the match to TRBD1 covers 8 bases. Losses at the gene ends were 2 bases for V and 9 bases for J; bases not matched to a gene: 9. CDR1 is LGHDT, CDR2 YNNKEL, per germline (reference sequence). CDR3 length: 16 residues. The CDR3 sequence: CASSQQNRGMVSPLHF. DNA of the CDR3: TGTGCCAGCAGCCAACAGAACAGGGGGATGGTTTCACCCCTCCACTTT.

This clonotype was recorded many times. The chain links TRBV5-1 to TRBJ1-5, with a weak D call TRBD1 (6 bases). The ends were cut back, 4 bases at V and 4 bases at J, with 18 bases in the middle. This CDR3 has 16 amino acids. Germline CDR1 and CDR2: SGHRS and YFSETQ. This CDR3 reads CASSPVGGGPNQPQHF. The CDR3 DNA reads as TGCGCCAGCAGCCCCGTGGGTGGGGGGCCTAATCAGCCCCAGCATTTT.

The J gene is TRBJ2-3, the V gene TRBV20-1; the match to TRBD2 covers 10 bases. This CDR3 is 18 amino acids long. Germline V gene lookup returns CDR1 DFQATT and CDR2 SNEGSKA (reference sequence). V gave up 0 bases and J gave up 1 base; unmatched junction bases: 10. CDR3: CSARDEPSGGHRTDTQYF. CDR3 nucleotide sequence: TGCAGTGCTAGAGATGAGCCTAGCGGGGGCCACCGCACAGATACGCAGTATTTT.

The gene calls are TRBV20-1 and TRBJ2-5; 11 bases line up with TRBD2. With 4 bases clipped from V and 2 bases from J, the junction kept 6 bases outside the gene matches. Per the germline V gene, CDR1 is DFQATT and CDR2 is SNEGSKA (reference sequence). The length of the CDR3 is 15 residues. The CDR3 reads CSATISGRVQETQYF. In DNA form, the CDR3 reads TGCAGTGCTACGATTAGCGGGAGGGTTCAAGAGACCCAGTACTTC.

The chain combines TRBV4-3 with TRBJ2-4, with D perhaps TRBD1 (5 bases). The CDR3 sequence is 16 residues long. CDR1 is LGHNA, CDR2 YSLEER, per germline. Trimming took off 0 bases at V and 0 bases at J, with 9 bases between the two ends. The CDR3 reads CASSQEPGPAKNIQYF. For the CDR3, the DNA is TGCGCCAGCAGCCAAGAACCAGGGCCAGCCAAAAACATTCAGTACTTC.

This clonotype was observed many times. The rearrangement uses TRBV7-9 and TRBJ1-4; weak D call: TRBD1 (5 bases). The CDR3 covers 15 residues. CDR1 is SEHNR, CDR2 FQNEAQ, per germline (reference sequence). V was trimmed by 4 bases and J by 2 bases, leaving 11 bases between them. CDR3 nucleotides: TGTGCCAGCAGCTCCACAGGTGCCACTAATGAAAAACTGTTTTTT. Its translation is CASSSTGATNEKLFF.

The chain combines TRBV20-1 with TRBJ1-1; D remains unclear. The germline V and J ends were trimmed by 4 bases and 5 bases, with 8 bases remaining between them. Germline CDR1 reads DFQATT; CDR2 reads SNEGSKA (reference sequence). This CDR3 has 11 amino acids. DNA for the CDR3: TGCAGTGCTACCCGGAAAACTGAAGCTTTCTTT. It encodes CSATRKTEAFF.

The CDR3: CASSSRDRGYNEQFF. In DNA, the CDR3 is TGCGCCAGCAGCTCCCGGGACAGGGGATACAATGAGCAGTTCTTC. This chain joins TRBV5-1 and TRBJ2-1; 10 nucleotides agree with TRBD1. V shed 3 bases, J shed 4 bases, and the junction held 4 bases outside the gene matches. Germline V lookup: CDR1 SGHRS, CDR2 YFSETQ. There are 15 residues in the CDR3.

The V call is TRBV28, the J call TRBJ1-2, with TRBD1 matching over 7 bases. Losses at the gene ends were 3 bases for V and 5 bases for J; bases not matched to a gene: 15. The germline V gene has CDR1 MDHEN and CDR2 SYDVKM. The CDR3 is made up of 17 amino acids. The CDR3 region is CASSLAGGFSTPYGYTF. The DNA of the CDR3 is TGTGCCAGCAGTTTGGCAGGGGGTTTCTCAACACCGTATGGCTACACCTTC.

This clonotype has just a few counts. The chain links TRBV25-1 to TRBJ2-1, with 13 bases identical to TRBD2. V gave up 0 bases and J gave up 8 bases; unmatched junction bases: 10. The CDR3 has 18 residues. CDR1 and CDR2 (germline): MGHDK, SYGVNS. The CDR3 reads CASSEYDRGLAGKDEQFF. DNA of the CDR3: TGTGCCAGCAGTGAATATGACAGGGGACTAGCGGGAAAAGATGAGCAGTTCTTC.

This clonotype occurred a few times. The chain uses TRBV6-1 and TRBJ2-4; a possible D gene is TRBD1 (6 bases). Germline loops: CDR1 MNHNS, CDR2 SASEGT. CDR3 length: 20 amino acids. V gave up 1 base and J gave up 0 bases, with 22 bases separating them. CDR3 loop: CASSEGSGRLGTLAKNIQYF. In DNA, the CDR3 is TGTGCCAGCAGTGAAGGATCGGGCCGTCTCGGGACATTAGCCAAAAACATTCAGTACTTC.

This clonotype was observed many times. The chain is built from TRBV10-3 and TRBJ1-2; D might be TRBD1 (5 bases). This CDR3 spans 15 amino acids. Germline values: CDR1 ENHRY, CDR2 SYGVKD. Trimming took off 3 bases at V and 4 bases at J, with 15 bases between the two ends. CDR3 coding DNA: TGTGCCATCAGTGACGGGCAGGGAGGAGGCTATGGCTACACCTTC. Protein: CAISDGQGGGYGYTF.

This clonotype was detected many times. The rearrangement joins TRBV16 to TRBJ1-5; a weak D match, TRBD1 (5 bases). The CDR3 length is 14 residues. Trimming pared 2 bases from V and 2 bases from J, leaving 7 bases between. Germline values: CDR1 KGHSY, CDR2 FQNENV. CDR3 loop: CASSQRQRNQPQHF. The CDR3 nucleotides are TGTGCCAGCAGCCAAAGACAGCGCAATCAGCCCCAGCATTTT.

This clonotype was detected only a few times. V is TRBV20-1 and J is TRBJ2-2, with TRBD2 matching 14 bases. V shed 1 base, J shed 5 bases, and the junction held 9 bases outside the gene matches. Germline-derived CDR1 and CDR2 are DFQATT and SNEGSKA (reference sequence). This CDR3 is built from 18 residues. The DNA for the CDR3 is TGCAGTGCTAGAGTGGGGACTAGCGGGAGCGTTCGGACCGGGGAGCTGTTTTTT. Protein product: CSARVGTSGSVRTGELFF.

This clonotype has ten or more counts. The CDR3 spells CSARPGTREQFF. Here the CDR3 DNA reads TGCAGTGCTAGACCCGGGACTCGGGAGCAGTTCTTC. The rearrangement uses TRBV20-1 and TRBJ2-1; a weak D match, TRBD2 (6 bases). The CDR3 runs 12 residues. The V gene lost 2 bases and the J gene lost 10 bases, with 12 bases spanning the gap. Per the germline V gene, CDR1 is DFQATT and CDR2 is SNEGSKA (reference sequence).

This rearrangement joins TRBV5-1 to TRBJ2-3, with D tentatively TRBD2 (5 bases). With 3 bases removed from V and 6 bases from J, the gap between germline ends came to 14 bases. This CDR3 comprises 14 residues. The germline gives CDR1 SGHRS, CDR2 YFSETQ. The CDR3 DNA sequence: TGCGCCAGCAGCTCCCGCTCACTAGGTGATACGCAGTATTTT. It specifies CASSSRSLGDTQYF. Using reference TRBV5-1 and TRBJ2-3 for the parts outside the CDR3, the full variable domain is KAGVTQTPRYLIKTRGQQVTLSCSPISGHRSVSWYQQTPGQGLQFLFEYFSETQRNKGNFPGRFSGRQFSNSRSEMNVSTLELGDSALYLCASSSRSLGDTQYFGPGTRLTVL.

This rearrangement joins TRBV5-3 to TRBJ2-3; D possibly corresponds to TRBD2 (6 bases). TRBV5-3 belongs to the ORF category, with a function that is uncertain. There are 16 residues in the CDR3. In DNA, the CDR3 is TGTACCAAGTGGGGAGGCATGTGGTTTGGCACAGATACGCAGTATTTT. Protein sequence: CTKWGGMWFGTDTQYF.

This clonotype was observed at least ten times. V and J are TRBV4-3 and TRBJ2-1; TRBD1 is a possible D gene (5 bases). V shed 0 bases and J shed 8 bases, with 8 bases lying between them. From germline, CDR1 is LGHNA and CDR2 YSLEER. The CDR3 is 13 residues long. CDR3 in DNA: TGCGCCAGCAGCCAAGAAAGGGGCGATGAGCAGTTCTTC. This codes for CASSQERGDEQFF.

The rearrangement joins TRBV3-1 to TRBJ1-2; 7 bases are shared with TRBD1. The J segment lost 6 bases and the V segment lost 1 base, leaving 8 bases of the junction unmatched. The CDR3 runs to 15 residues. Per germline, CDR1 LGHDT and CDR2 YNNKEL (reference sequence). The CDR3 DNA reads as TGTGCCAGCAGCCAAGGAGGGAACAGGGGCCATGGCTACACCTTC. It translates to CASSQGGNRGHGYTF.

The chain joins TRBV7-3 to TRBJ2-3; possibly TRBD2 for D (6 bases). Germline V gene lookup returns CDR1 SGHTA and CDR2 FQGTGA. V lost 2 bases and J 3 bases, leaving 15 bases between the germline ends. The CDR3 has 16 residues. The CDR3: CASSLGASGGTDTQYF. The CDR3 region has the DNA TGTGCCAGCAGCTTAGGAGCCTCTGGGGGGACAGATACGCAGTATTTT.

The chain couples TRBV30 to TRBJ2-3; TRBD1 is a possible D gene (5 bases). Per germline, CDR1 GTSNPN and CDR2 SVGIG (reference sequence). Trimming cost V 4 bases and J 6 bases, with 8 bases left between them. The CDR3 is made up of 11 amino acids. The CDR3 nucleotides read TGTGCCTGGAAGACAGCCGATACGCAGTATTTT. Translating it yields CAWKTADTQYF.

This clonotype was seen just once. This chain joins TRBV28 and TRBJ1-5; possibly TRBD1 for D (5 bases). This CDR3 spans 15 amino acids. Trimming cost V 2 bases and J 0 bases, with 8 bases left between them. The V gene's germline CDR1 is MDHEN and CDR2 SYDVKM. CDR3 in amino acids: CASSLGGLSNQPQHF. The CDR3 bases are TGTGCCAGCAGTTTAGGGGGACTTAGCAATCAGCCCCAGCATTTT.

The V call is TRBV30, the J call TRBJ1-2, with unresolved D. Germline-derived CDR1 and CDR2 are GTSNPN and SVGIG (reference sequence). The CDR3 contains 13 residues. Trimming shortened V by 2 bases and J by 2 bases, and 9 bases separated the two germline ends. In DNA, the CDR3 is TGTGCCTGGAGTAAGGAGTTGAACTATGGCTACACCTTC. Protein product: CAWSKELNYGYTF.

This clonotype came up many times. V is TRBV20-1 and J is TRBJ1-2; D not certain. Trimming shortened V by 2 bases and J by 4 bases, and 20 bases separated the two germline ends. The CDR3 length is 16 residues. Germline V gene lookup returns CDR1 DFQATT and CDR2 SNEGSKA (reference sequence). CDR3 amino acids: CSARLHWVAGGYGYTF. The CDR3, as DNA: TGCAGTGCTAGACTTCATTGGGTGGCCGGCGGCTATGGCTACACCTTC.

The chain carries TRBV12-3 or TRBV12-4 and TRBJ1-4; tentatively, D is TRBD1 (5 bases). The ends were cut back, 5 bases at V and 5 bases at J, with 12 bases in the middle. The CDR3 is 14 amino acids. CDR3 sequence reads: CASSLTRGNEKLFF. CDR3 bases: TGTGCCAGCAGTCTCACGCGGGGGAATGAAAAACTGTTTTTT.

As to this clonotype: It may be a read error: a sequence one base away is much more abundant. In DNA, the CDR3 is TGTGCCAGCAGCCAAGACGGGAAGACCCAGTACTTC. It specifies CASSQDGKTQYF. This sequence joins TRBV3-1 and TRBJ2-5, with D perhaps matching TRBD2 (5 bases). This CDR3 has 12 amino acids. Looked up from germline, CDR1 is LGHDT and CDR2 is YNNKEL (reference sequence). V gave up 0 bases and J gave up 6 bases, with 5 bases separating them.

The rearrangement joins TRBV7-9 to TRBJ1-2, with 8 bases aligning to TRBD1. The CDR3 is 13 residues long. Germline V gene sequence: CDR1 SEHNR, CDR2 FQNEAQ (reference sequence). The trim removed 5 bases at V and 8 bases at J, leaving 7 bases unmatched. CDR3 sequence reads: CASSRTGGTGYTF. For the CDR3, the DNA is TGTGCCAGCAGCAGAACAGGGGGGACAGGCTACACCTTC.